Sequencing of this TCR beta chain was carried out in a study of cytomegalovirus exposure and HLA in healthy donors. PCR involved 60 Vbeta and 13 Jbeta primers. Method: immunoSEQ multiplex PCR; TCRdb's copy keeps in-frame clones and lacks some. The sample gives around 180,000 clones, approximately 85% of which show up once; 1.5% to 2% is in the top ten. The sample taken for sequencing was PBMCs. The receptor comes from a man aged 18 to 35 in good health and CMV-seronegative.

The chain's CDR3 is CASSQNAGETQYF. In DNA, the CDR3 is TGTGCCAGCAGTCAAAACGCGGGGGAGACCCAGTACTTC. The rearrangement links TRBV6-6 to TRBJ2-5; maybe TRBD2 (6 bases). The CDR3 runs to 13 residues. In germline, CDR1 is MNHNY, CDR2 SVGAGI (reference sequence). Trimming pared 5 bases from V and 5 bases from J, leaving 12 bases between.